This TCR beta chain comes out of a study of regulatory T cells in long-lasting Graves disease. At the level of the study: With positive TSH receptor antibodies and over 5 years of antithyroid drugs, Graves' disease was considered persistent.

Noted time point: persistent/refractory GD, antithyroid drugs over 5 years with positive TRAb. Extracted PBMC RNA gave rise to the TCR library. It was American Thyroid Association guidelines that determined Graves' disease diagnosis. For TCR beta, libraries came from iRepertoire HTBI primers and Arm-PCR of CDR3 regions. Using its own MiXCR run on the multiplex PCR reads, TCRdb lists one record per CDR3 protein. The sample includes hundreds of thousands of distinct CDR3 sequences, roughly 22% of them seen just once. The CDR3 totals 14 residues. Trimming removed 3 bases from V and 0 bases from J, with 9 bases in between. Looked up from germline, CDR1 is GTSNPN and CDR2 is SVGIG (reference sequence).

This clonotype was obtained from a female donor with Graves disease. This chain connects TRBV30 to TRBJ1-3; D is unresolved. The specimen comprised peripheral blood mononuclear cells (PBMCs), sampled when the disease was refractory, from a patient treated with antithyroid drugs. DNA of the CDR3: TGTGCCTGGAGCCGGGGAAACTCTGGAAACACCATATATTTT. It translates to CAWSRGNSGNTIYF.